This TCR beta chain is drawn from a study of technical replicates of blood from several donors. Method: immunoSEQ multiplex PCR; TCRdb's copy keeps in-frame clones and lacks some. This table holds more than 70,000 clones, under 95% found once. This CDR3 is built from 14 residues. The ends were cut back, 0 bases at V and 9 bases at J, with 13 bases in the middle. Germline V gene data show CDR1 as SGDLS and CDR2 as YYNGEE. The V call is TRBV9, the J call TRBJ1-3; TRBD1 might be the D (5 bases). Input material: T cells isolated from PBMCs. This TCR was sampled from a human donor in good health. In nucleotides, the CDR3 is TGTGCCAGCAGCGTAGATCCGCGAAGGGGCACCATATATTTT. Protein: CASSVDPRRGTIYF.